The 29 T cell receptor beta chains reported below all come from one sample, sequenced in a study of technical replicates of blood from a handful of donors. The table came from immunoSEQ multiplex PCR; TCRdb's copy has only in-frame clones and leaves some out. This table holds tens of thousands of clones, about 90% found once. Sequencing was performed on T cells isolated from PBMCs. The receptors were gathered from a human donor in good health.

V is TRBV27 and J is TRBJ1-2; D call uncertain. The germline V gene encodes CDR1 MNHEY and CDR2 SMNVEV (reference sequence). V was shortened by 5 bases and J by 3 bases, with 13 bases between the two germline ends. The CDR3 has 14 amino acids. In DNA, the CDR3 is TGTGCCAGCAGTCTCTCAGGTTATTACTATGGCTACACCTTC. Amino acids: CASSLSGYYYGYTF.

The chain is built from TRBV13 and TRBJ1-4; 9 bases agree with TRBD1. The CDR3 has 15 residues. CDR1 is PRHDT, CDR2 FYEKMQ, per germline (reference sequence). The junction had 5 bases not matched to a gene; V was cut back by 6 bases and J by 3 bases. The CDR3 sequence is CASRGTGTANEKLFF. The CDR3 DNA is TGTGCCAGCAGAGGGACAGGGACGGCTAATGAAAAACTGTTTTTT.

The chain uses TRBV27 and TRBJ1-2; 9 nucleotides line up with TRBD1. The CDR3 runs 15 residues. The germline V gene has CDR1 MNHEY and CDR2 SMNVEV (reference sequence). With 5 bases clipped from V and 8 bases from J, the junction kept 12 bases outside the gene matches. The DNA of the CDR3 is TGTGCCAGCAGTCCGCAAAGGGACAGGGCTCGGGGCTACACCTTC. Translated, it gives CASSPQRDRARGYTF.

The chain has TRBV7-2 and TRBJ1-1; weak D call: TRBD1 (5 bases). The CDR3 contains 14 residues. Germline V gene sequence: CDR1 SGHTA, CDR2 FQGNSA. Deletions cut 2 bases from V and 0 bases from J, with 7 bases between. CDR3 sequence: CASSLRGLNTEAFF. CDR3 nucleotide sequence: TGTGCCAGCAGCTTAAGGGGCCTGAACACTGAAGCTTTCTTT.

The chain has TRBV5-6 and TRBJ1-2, with TRBD1 as a possible D gene (5 bases). The CDR3 consists of 14 residues. V gave up 0 bases and J gave up 7 bases, with 13 bases separating them. The germline gives CDR1 SGHDT, CDR2 YYEEEE. For the CDR3, the DNA is TGTGCCAGCAGCTTGGCAGGGAATGTGGGTGGCTACACCTTC. Encoded protein: CASSLAGNVGGYTF.

V usage is TRBV30 and J usage is TRBJ2-5; 7 positions agree with TRBD2. V lost 3 bases, J lost 3 bases, and 1 base stayed unmatched. Germline V gives CDR1 GTSNPN, CDR2 SVGIG (reference sequence). CDR3 length: 12 amino acids. CDR3 in amino acids: CAWRGGKETQYF. The CDR3, as DNA: TGTGCCTGGAGGGGGGGGAAAGAGACCCAGTACTTC.

The V and J genes are TRBV4-1 and TRBJ2-2; a weak D match, TRBD1 (5 bases). The V gene lost 0 bases and the J gene lost 5 bases, with 19 bases spanning the gap. Germline CDR1 and CDR2: MGHRA and YSYEKL. The CDR3 runs 18 residues. The CDR3 nucleotides read TGCGCCAGCAGCCAAGATCCCCCAGGGTTAGTGAGAACCGGGGAGCTGTTTTTT. It is translated as CASSQDPPGLVRTGELFF.

The gene calls are TRBV6-5 and TRBJ1-1, with 7 bases that match TRBD1. CDR1 is MNHEY, CDR2 SVGAGI, per germline. The CDR3 spans 14 residues. V dropped 4 bases and J dropped 3; count of bases not matched to a gene: 5. In DNA, the CDR3 is TGTGCCAGCAGTTTACCCAGGGGGGACACTGAAGCTTTCTTT. Translated: CASSLPRGDTEAFF.

This chain uses TRBV28 with TRBJ2-1; tentatively, D is TRBD2 (5 bases). The V and J ends lost 2 bases and 7 bases respectively, with 9 bases between them. This CDR3 contains 13 residues. In germline, CDR1 is MDHEN, CDR2 SYDVKM. The CDR3 protein is CASSLLDWNEQFF. In nucleotides, the CDR3 is TGTGCCAGCAGTTTACTGGACTGGAATGAGCAGTTCTTC. The variable domain in full, completed from reference TRBV28 and TRBJ2-1, reads DVKVTQSSRYLVKRTGEKVFLECVQDMDHENMFWYRQDPGLGLRLIYFSYDVKMKEKGDIPEGYSVSREKKERFSLILESASTNQTSMYLCASSLLDWNEQFFGPGTRLTVL.

V is TRBV6-5 and J is TRBJ1-2, with 8 bases aligning to TRBD1. Germline V gene sequence: CDR1 MNHEY, CDR2 SVGAGI. This CDR3 comprises 14 residues. V lost 4 bases and J lost 7; bases outside the gene matches: 8. CDR3: CASSSTGDPIGYTF. The CDR3 nucleotides are TGTGCCAGCAGTTCGACAGGGGACCCCATTGGCTACACCTTC.

The chain couples TRBV2 to TRBJ1-5; D gene ambiguous. Per germline, CDR1 SNHLY and CDR2 FYNNEI. The CDR3 has 14 residues. With 6 bases removed from V and 5 bases from J, the gap between germline ends came to 14 bases. CDR3 sequence reads: CASRPDFIDQPQHF. CDR3 sequence (DNA): TGTGCCAGCAGACCGGACTTCATCGATCAGCCCCAGCATTTT.

The CDR3 loop reads CASGLPNGANVLTF. CDR3 sequence (DNA): TGTGCCAGCGGGCTTCCCAATGGGGCCAACGTCCTGACTTTC. The V call is TRBV5-6, the J call TRBJ2-6; no clear D. This CDR3 comprises 14 residues. Germline loops: CDR1 SGHDT, CDR2 YYEEEE. V lost 7 bases, J lost 3 bases, and 11 bases lay in between.

This chain connects TRBV28 to TRBJ2-7; TRBD1 aligns across 10 bases. The V segment lost 5 bases and the J segment 5 bases; nucleotides outside the gene matches: 6. Germline V gives CDR1 MDHEN, CDR2 SYDVKM. The CDR3 has 14 residues. The CDR3, as DNA: TGTGCCAGCAGTCTCCGGGACAGGGGCGACGAGCAGTACTTC. Encoded protein: CASSLRDRGDEQYF.

This rearrangement joins TRBV5-1 to TRBJ2-2; TRBD2 matches at 8 bases. V lost 5 bases, J lost 7 bases, and 16 bases stayed unmatched. This CDR3 has 17 amino acids. Germline V gene sequence: CDR1 SGHRS, CDR2 YFSETQ. The CDR3 nucleotides are TGCGCCAGCAGGGAAATTGCCGGGAGGGCCCTGGACGGGGAGCTGTTTTTT. It yields the protein CASREIAGRALDGELFF.

The V and J genes are TRBV5-1 and TRBJ2-1; the match to TRBD2 covers 9 bases. The CDR3 runs 15 residues. From germline, CDR1 is SGHRS and CDR2 YFSETQ. The V gene end was trimmed by 1 base and the J gene end by 6 bases; junction bases not matched to a gene: 5. The CDR3 region is CASSLYAGGVNEQFF. The CDR3 coding sequence is TGCGCCAGCAGCTTGTATGCGGGGGGGGTCAATGAGCAGTTCTTC.

This chain joins TRBV7-8 and TRBJ2-7; TRBD2 is a possible D gene (6 bases). CDR3 length equals 17 residues. The germline CDR1 and CDR2 sequences are SGHVS and FQNEAQ. The V end was cut by 6 bases, the J end by 0 bases, with 21 bases between. As DNA, the CDR3 is TGTGCCAGCAGAGACACTGGGGGGAGAACAAACTCCTACGAGCAGTACTTC. Amino acid sequence: CASRDTGGRTNSYEQYF.

DNA of the CDR3: TGTGCCAGCAGTAATATCGGGGGAAACACCATATATTTT. Translating gives CASSNIGGNTIYF. V usage is TRBV6-5 and J usage is TRBJ1-3; D is unclear. The CDR3 is 13 amino acids. CDR1 MNHEY and CDR2 SVGAGI come from the germline V gene. V shed 5 bases and J shed 4 bases, with 9 bases lying between them.

The chain uses TRBV13 and TRBJ1-4; no firm D call. CDR1 and CDR2 from the germline V gene are PRHDT and FYEKMQ (reference sequence). Trimming stripped 3 bases from V and 5 bases from J, with 10 bases between. This CDR3 has 14 residues. CDR3 nucleotides: TGTGCCAGCAGCTTGGGTAGCGGCAATGAAAAACTGTTTTTT. Translated, it gives CASSLGSGNEKLFF.

The genes are TRBV14 and TRBJ2-7; D is perhaps TRBD1 (5 bases). Between the trimmed V and J ends, which lost 4 bases and 6 bases, there was a span of 13 bases. CDR1 is SGHDN, CDR2 FVKESK, per germline. The CDR3 extends over 13 amino acids. DNA for the CDR3: TGTGCCAGCAGCCCTTTTATTAGGGGCGAGCAGTACTTC. Amino acids: CASSPFIRGEQYF.

CDR3 sequence: CAWSERLAGEEDNEQFF. CDR3 in DNA: TGTGCCTGGAGTGAAAGACTAGCGGGAGAGGAGGACAATGAGCAGTTCTTC. This chain connects TRBV30 to TRBJ2-1, with 12 bases that match TRBD2. The CDR3 sequence is 17 residues long. Germline V CDR1 and CDR2: GTSNPN, SVGIG (reference sequence). The V segment lost 1 base and the J segment 5 bases; nucleotides outside the gene matches: 9.

The chain combines TRBV11-2 with TRBJ2-1; 9 nucleotides match TRBD2. Looked up from germline, CDR1 is SGHAT and CDR2 is FQNNGV. The CDR3 is 15 residues long. J gave up 6 bases and V 6 bases, and 9 bases lay outside the gene matches. The CDR3 region has the DNA TGTGCCAGCAGTAACTGGGCTAGCGGGACCAATGAGCAGTTCTTC. Residues: CASSNWASGTNEQFF.

The genes are TRBV7-2 and TRBJ2-1, with TRBD2 identical over 10 bases. Per the germline V gene, CDR1 is SGHTA and CDR2 is FQGNSA. The CDR3 covers 13 residues. The V and J ends lost 4 bases and 10 bases, in that order; junction bases with no gene match: 4. The CDR3 spells CASSSQAGGEQFF. CDR3 in DNA: TGTGCCAGCAGCTCCCAAGCGGGAGGGGAGCAGTTCTTC.

The genes are TRBV27 and TRBJ2-7; D ambiguous. The length of the CDR3 is 14 residues. Germline CDR1 and CDR2: MNHEY and SMNVEV (reference sequence). Between the trimmed V and J ends, which lost 5 bases and 0 bases, there was a span of 11 bases. CDR3 nucleotides: TGTGCCAGCAGTCCCTACGAGAGCTCCTACGAGCAGTACTTC. This sequence encodes CASSPYESSYEQYF.

V and J are TRBV28 and TRBJ2-1; 9 nucleotides line up with TRBD1. Germline CDR1 reads MDHEN; CDR2 reads SYDVKM. The V and J ends lost 10 bases and 5 bases, in that order; junction bases with no gene match: 9. The CDR3 extends over 14 amino acids. The DNA of the CDR3 is TGTGCCACACAAACAGGGGGCCTTAACAATGAGCAGTTCTTC. Translated, it gives CATQTGGLNNEQFF.

This chain connects TRBV4-1 to TRBJ2-2; 12 positions agree with TRBD2. This CDR3 has 17 residues. The ends lost 6 bases at V and 1 base at J; junction bases unmatched: 6. Germline values: CDR1 MGHRA, CDR2 YSYEKL. CDR3 residues: CASRKLAGGQNTGELFF. CDR3 DNA sequence: TGCGCCAGCAGGAAACTAGCGGGGGGCCAGAACACCGGGGAGCTGTTTTTT.

Note on this clone: The sample holds other DNA sequences that translate to the same CDR3. The DNA for the CDR3 is TGTGCCAGCAGCTTAACTAGCGGGAGCTACGAGCAGTACTTC. Its translation: CASSLTSGSYEQYF. This rearrangement joins TRBV11-2 to TRBJ2-7; 11 positions match TRBD2. Germline V gene sequence: CDR1 SGHAT, CDR2 FQNNGV. Trimming cost V 2 bases and J 3 bases; bases outside gene matches: 0. The CDR3 has 14 amino acids.

V gene TRBV7-6 combines with J gene TRBJ2-2; 12 bases map to TRBD2. The V and J ends lost 1 base and 5 bases, in that order; junction bases with no gene match: 14. The CDR3 sequence is 20 residues long. Germline values: CDR1 SGHVS, CDR2 FNYEAQ. The CDR3 region is CASSLGRLAGDRATTGELFF. DNA for the CDR3: TGTGCCAGCAGCTTAGGCAGACTAGCGGGAGATCGGGCTACAACCGGGGAGCTGTTTTTT.

The gene calls are TRBV27 and TRBJ1-1; the match to TRBD1 covers 7 bases. Germline CDR1 reads MNHEY; CDR2 reads SMNVEV (reference sequence). V lost 3 bases, J lost 4 bases, and 2 bases stayed unmatched. The CDR3 loop spans 13 amino acids. The CDR3 spells CASSFYRGTEAFF. The CDR3, as DNA: TGTGCCAGCAGTTTTTACAGGGGCACTGAAGCTTTCTTT.

The CDR3 nucleotides read TGTGCCATCAGTGGTGGACAGGGGGTCTTGAACACTGAAGCTTTCTTT. This encodes CAISGGQGVLNTEAFF. The V gene is TRBV10-3, the J gene TRBJ1-1; TRBD1 agrees at 10 bases. This CDR3 comprises 16 residues. V shed 4 bases, J shed 0 bases, and the junction held 5 bases outside the gene matches. Germline CDR1 is ENHRY and CDR2 is SYGVKD.